The subject of this entry is one T cell receptor (beta chain). Profiling relied on immunoSEQ multiplex PCR, and the TCRdb table lists in-frame clones only, not all of them. Among about 110,000 clones listed, around four fifths were seen once. The data were obtained in a study of blood T cell repertoires in COVID-19. CDR3 length: 15 residues. Germline V lookup: CDR1 MGHRA, CDR2 YSYEKL. V was pared by 3 bases and J by 0 bases, with 11 bases between. Sequencing was performed on peripheral blood. The chain employs TRBV4-1 and TRBJ1-1; D gene unclear. The TCR comes from a woman between 65 and 79 years old with acute or convalescent COVID-19. CDR3 amino acids: CASSHQQNMNTEAFF. The CDR3, as DNA: TGCGCCAGCAGCCATCAACAGAACATGAACACTGAAGCTTTCTTT.